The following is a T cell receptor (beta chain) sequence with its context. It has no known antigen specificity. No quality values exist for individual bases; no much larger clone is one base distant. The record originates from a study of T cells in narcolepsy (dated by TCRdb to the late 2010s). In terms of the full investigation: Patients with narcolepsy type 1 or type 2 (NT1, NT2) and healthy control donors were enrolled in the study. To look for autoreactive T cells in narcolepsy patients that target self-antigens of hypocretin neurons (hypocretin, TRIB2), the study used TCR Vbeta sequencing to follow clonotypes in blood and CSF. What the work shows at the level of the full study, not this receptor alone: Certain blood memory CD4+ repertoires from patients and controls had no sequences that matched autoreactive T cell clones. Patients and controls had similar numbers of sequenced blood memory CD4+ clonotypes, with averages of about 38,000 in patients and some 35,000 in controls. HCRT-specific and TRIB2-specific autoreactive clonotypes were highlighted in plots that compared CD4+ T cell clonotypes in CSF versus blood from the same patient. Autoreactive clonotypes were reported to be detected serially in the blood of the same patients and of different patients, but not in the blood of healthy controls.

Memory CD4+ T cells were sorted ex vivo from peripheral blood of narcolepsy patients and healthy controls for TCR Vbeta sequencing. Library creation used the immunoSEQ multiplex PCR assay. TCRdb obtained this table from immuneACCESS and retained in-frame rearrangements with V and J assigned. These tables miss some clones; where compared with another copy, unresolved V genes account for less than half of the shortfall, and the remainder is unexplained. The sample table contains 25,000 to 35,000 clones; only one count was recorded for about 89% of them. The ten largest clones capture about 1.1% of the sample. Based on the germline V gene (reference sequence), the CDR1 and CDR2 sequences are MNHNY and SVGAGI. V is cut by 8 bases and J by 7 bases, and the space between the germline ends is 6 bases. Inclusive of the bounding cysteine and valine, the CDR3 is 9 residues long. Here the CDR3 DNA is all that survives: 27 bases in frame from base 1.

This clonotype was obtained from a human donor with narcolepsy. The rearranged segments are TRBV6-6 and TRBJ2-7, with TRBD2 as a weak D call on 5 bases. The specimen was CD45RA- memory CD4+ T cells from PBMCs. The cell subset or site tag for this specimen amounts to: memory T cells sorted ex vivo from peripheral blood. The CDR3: CASGGEQYV. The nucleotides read TGTGCCAGCGGCGGGGAGCAGTACGTC.